This TCR beta chain is from a study of response to subunit inactivated influenza vaccine. TCRdb reanalysed the RT-PCR reads using MiXCR and keeps one entry per CDR3 protein. The sample yields about half a million distinct CDR3 sequences, about 25% seen once. Study-wide findings and caveats: A suggestion made by the authors is that each seasonal influenza vaccination recruits few new T cells.

This clonotype has a handful of counts. The antigen is not known. Losses at the gene ends were 3 bases for V and 14 bases for J; bases not matched to a gene: 7. This CDR3 region has 12 residues. Per the germline V gene, CDR1 is SGHTA and CDR2 is FQGNSA. The source of this sequence is a man in his fifties or sixties who received an inactivated influenza vaccine. The starting material was CD4+ T cells sorted from PBMCs, obtained about 5 days after vaccination. The chain uses TRBV7-2 and TRBJ2-3, with 8 bases matching TRBD2. The CDR3 region is CASSLTGGPLYF. CDR3 in DNA: TGTGCCAGCAGCTTGACGGGGGGGCCGTTGTATTTT.